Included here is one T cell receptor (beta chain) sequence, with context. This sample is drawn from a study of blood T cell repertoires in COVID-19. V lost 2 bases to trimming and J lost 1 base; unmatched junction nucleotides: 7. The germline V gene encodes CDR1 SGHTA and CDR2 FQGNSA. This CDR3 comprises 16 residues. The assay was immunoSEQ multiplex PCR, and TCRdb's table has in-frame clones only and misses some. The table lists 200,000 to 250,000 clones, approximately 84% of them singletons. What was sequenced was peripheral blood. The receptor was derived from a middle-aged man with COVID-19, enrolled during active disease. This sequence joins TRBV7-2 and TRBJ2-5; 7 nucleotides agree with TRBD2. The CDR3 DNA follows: TGTGCCAGCAGCTTATGGGTGGGGGGGTTCCAAGAGACCCAGTACTTC. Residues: CASSLWVGGFQETQYF. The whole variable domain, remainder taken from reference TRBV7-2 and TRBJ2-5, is GAGVSQSPSNKVTEKGKDVELRCDPISGHTALYWYRQSLGQGLEFLIYFQGNSAPDKSGLPSDRFSAERTGGSVSTLTIQRTQQEDSAVYLCASSLWVGGFQETQYFGPGTRLLVL.